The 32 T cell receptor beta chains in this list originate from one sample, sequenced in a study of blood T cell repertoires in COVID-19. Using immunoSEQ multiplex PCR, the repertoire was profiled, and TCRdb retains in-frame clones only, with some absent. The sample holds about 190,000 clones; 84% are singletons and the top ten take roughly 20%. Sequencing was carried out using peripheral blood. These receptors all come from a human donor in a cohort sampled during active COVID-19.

The CDR3 coding sequence is TGTGCCAGCATTGGTGGGGCTCGCGTCAACGAGCAGTACTTC. Translation gives CASIGGARVNEQYF. J is TRBJ2-7 and V is TRBV28; TRBD1 is a possible D gene (5 bases). Germline V gives CDR1 MDHEN, CDR2 SYDVKM. Trimming removed 7 bases at V and 5 bases at J, with 18 bases between. The CDR3 covers 14 residues.

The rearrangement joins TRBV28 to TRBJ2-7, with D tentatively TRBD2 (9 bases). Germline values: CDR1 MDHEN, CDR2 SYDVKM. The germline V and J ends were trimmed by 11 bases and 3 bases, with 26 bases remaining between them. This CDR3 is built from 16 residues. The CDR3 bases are TGTGCCGGGGGGACAGGAACCCTAGCGGGGTTCTACGAGCAGTACTTC. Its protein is CAGGTGTLAGFYEQYF.

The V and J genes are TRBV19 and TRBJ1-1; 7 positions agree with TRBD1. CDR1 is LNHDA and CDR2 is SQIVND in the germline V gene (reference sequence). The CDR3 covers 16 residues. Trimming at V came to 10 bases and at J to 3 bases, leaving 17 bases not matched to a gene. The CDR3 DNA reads TGTGCCACTAGGAGGAGGGACAGTTCGGGCCACACTGAAGCTTTCTTT. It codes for CATRRRDSSGHTEAFF.

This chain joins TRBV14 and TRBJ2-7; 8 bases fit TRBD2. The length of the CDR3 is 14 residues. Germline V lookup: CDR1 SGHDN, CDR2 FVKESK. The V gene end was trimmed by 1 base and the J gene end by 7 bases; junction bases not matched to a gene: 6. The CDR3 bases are TGTGCCAGCAGCCAAGCGGGGGGGGCCTGGGAGCAGTACGTC. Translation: CASSQAGGAWEQYV.

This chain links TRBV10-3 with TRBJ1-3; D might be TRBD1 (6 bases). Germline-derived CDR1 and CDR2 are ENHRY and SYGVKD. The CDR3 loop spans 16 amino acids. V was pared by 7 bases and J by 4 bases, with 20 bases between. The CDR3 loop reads CAINGQLPSGGNTIYF. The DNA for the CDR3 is TGTGCCATCAACGGACAGCTTCCCTCGGGAGGAAACACCATATATTTT.

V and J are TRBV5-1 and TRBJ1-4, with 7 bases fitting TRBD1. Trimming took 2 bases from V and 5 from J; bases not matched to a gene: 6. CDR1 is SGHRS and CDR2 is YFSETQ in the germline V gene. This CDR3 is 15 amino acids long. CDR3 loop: CASSLTGDWNEKLFF. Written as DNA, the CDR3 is TGCGCCAGCAGCTTAACAGGGGATTGGAATGAAAAACTGTTTTTT.

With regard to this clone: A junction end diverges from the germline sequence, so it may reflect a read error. CDR3 protein: CSVELGLRVF. CDR3 coding DNA: TGCAGCGTTGAACTGGGACTCAGGGTCTTC. This sequence joins TRBV29-1 and TRBJ2-1; possibly TRBD2 for D (6 bases). The CDR3 sequence is 10 residues long. CDR1 is SQVTM, CDR2 ANQGSEA, per germline.

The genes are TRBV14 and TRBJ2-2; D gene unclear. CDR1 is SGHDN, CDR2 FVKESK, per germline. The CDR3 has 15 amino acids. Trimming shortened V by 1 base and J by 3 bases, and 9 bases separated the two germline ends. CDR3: CASSQVFGYTGELFF. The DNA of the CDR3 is TGTGCCAGCAGCCAAGTTTTCGGGTACACCGGGGAGCTGTTTTTT.

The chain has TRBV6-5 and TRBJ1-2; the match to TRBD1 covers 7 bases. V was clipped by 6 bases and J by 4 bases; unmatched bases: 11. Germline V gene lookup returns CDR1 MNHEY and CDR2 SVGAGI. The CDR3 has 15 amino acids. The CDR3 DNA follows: TGTGCCAGCAGCCAGACAGGGTCCCCCTTCTATGGCTACACCTTC. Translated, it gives CASSQTGSPFYGYTF.

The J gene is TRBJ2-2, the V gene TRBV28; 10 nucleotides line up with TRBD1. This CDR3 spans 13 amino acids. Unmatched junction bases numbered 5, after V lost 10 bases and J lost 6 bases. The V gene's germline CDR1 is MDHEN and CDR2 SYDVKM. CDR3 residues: CATRTGGSGELFF. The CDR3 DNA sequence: TGTGCCACAAGGACAGGGGGGTCCGGGGAGCTGTTTTTT.

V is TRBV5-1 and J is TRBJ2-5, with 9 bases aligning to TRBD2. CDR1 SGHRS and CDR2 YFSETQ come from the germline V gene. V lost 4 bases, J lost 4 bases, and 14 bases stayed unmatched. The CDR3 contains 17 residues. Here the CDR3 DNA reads TGCGCCAGCAGCGGAGGGATCGAGCGGGGGGCCCGAGAGACCCAGTACTTC. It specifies CASSGGIERGARETQYF.

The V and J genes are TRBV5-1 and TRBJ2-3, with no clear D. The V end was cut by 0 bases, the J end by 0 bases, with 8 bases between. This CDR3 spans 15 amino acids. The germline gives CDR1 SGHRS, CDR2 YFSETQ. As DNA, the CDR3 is TGCGCCAGCAGCTTGGCCGCGAGAAGCACAGATACGCAGTATTTT. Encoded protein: CASSLAARSTDTQYF.

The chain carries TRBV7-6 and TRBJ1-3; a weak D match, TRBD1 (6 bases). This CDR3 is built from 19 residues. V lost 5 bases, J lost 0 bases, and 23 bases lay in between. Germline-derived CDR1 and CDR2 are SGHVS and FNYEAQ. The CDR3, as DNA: TGTGCCAGCAGCCCGACCGGGACACACTACCCCTTCTCTGGAAACACCATATATTTT. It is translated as CASSPTGTHYPFSGNTIYF. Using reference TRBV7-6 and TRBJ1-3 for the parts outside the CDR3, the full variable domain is GAGVSQSPRYKVTKRGQDVALRCDPISGHVSLYWYRQALGQGPEFLTYFNYEAQQDKSGLPNDRFSAERPEGSISTLTIQRTEQRDSAMYRCASSPTGTHYPFSGNTIYFGEGSWLTVV.

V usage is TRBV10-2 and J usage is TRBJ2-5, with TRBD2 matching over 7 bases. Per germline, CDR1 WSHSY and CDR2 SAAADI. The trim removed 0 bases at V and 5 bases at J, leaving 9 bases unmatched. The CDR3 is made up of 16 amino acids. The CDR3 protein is CASSESGAGSRETQYF. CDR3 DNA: TGCGCCAGCAGTGAGTCCGGAGCGGGGAGTCGGGAGACCCAGTACTTC.

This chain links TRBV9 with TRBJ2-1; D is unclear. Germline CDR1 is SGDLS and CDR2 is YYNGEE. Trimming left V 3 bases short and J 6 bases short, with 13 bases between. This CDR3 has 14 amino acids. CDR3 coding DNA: TGTGCCAGCAGCGGACTGACCAGCTCCAATGAGCAGTTCTTC. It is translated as CASSGLTSSNEQFF.

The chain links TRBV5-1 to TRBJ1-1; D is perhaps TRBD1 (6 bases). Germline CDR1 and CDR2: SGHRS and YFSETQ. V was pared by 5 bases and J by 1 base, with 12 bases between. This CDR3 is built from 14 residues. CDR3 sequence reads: CASRGHSPNTEAFF. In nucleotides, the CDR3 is TGCGCCAGCAGGGGACACTCCCCGAACACTGAAGCTTTCTTT.

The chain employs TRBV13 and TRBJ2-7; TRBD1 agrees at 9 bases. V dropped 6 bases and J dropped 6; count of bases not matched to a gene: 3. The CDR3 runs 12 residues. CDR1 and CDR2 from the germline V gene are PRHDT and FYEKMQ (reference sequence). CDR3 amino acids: CASRGTGIEQYV. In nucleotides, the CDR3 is TGTGCCAGCAGGGGGACAGGGATCGAGCAGTACGTC.

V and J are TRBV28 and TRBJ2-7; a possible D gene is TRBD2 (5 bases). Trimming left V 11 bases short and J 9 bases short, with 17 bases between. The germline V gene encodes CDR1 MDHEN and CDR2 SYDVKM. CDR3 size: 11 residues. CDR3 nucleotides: TGTGCCGGAGGAACTCGATATGGGCAGTACTTC. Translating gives CAGGTRYGQYF.

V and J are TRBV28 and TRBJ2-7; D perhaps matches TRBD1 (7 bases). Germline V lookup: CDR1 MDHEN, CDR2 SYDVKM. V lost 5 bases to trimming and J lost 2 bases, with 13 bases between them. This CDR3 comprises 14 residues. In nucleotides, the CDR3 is TGTGCCAGCAGTCGGCAGGGGGGACCCTACGAGCAGTACTTC. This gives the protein CASSRQGGPYEQYF.

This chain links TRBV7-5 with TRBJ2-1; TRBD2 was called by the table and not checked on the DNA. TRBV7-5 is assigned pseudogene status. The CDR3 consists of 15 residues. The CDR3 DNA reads TGTGTCAGAAGACTACTAGCCAATTCCCACAATGAGCAGTTCTTC. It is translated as CVRRLLANSHNEQFF.

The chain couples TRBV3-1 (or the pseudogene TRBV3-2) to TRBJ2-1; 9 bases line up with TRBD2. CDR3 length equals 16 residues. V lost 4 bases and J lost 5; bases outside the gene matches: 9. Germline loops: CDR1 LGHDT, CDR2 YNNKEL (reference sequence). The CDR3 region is CASSPPRAGGHNEQFF. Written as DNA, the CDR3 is TGTGCCAGCAGCCCTCCGCGGGCGGGGGGGCACAATGAGCAGTTCTTC.

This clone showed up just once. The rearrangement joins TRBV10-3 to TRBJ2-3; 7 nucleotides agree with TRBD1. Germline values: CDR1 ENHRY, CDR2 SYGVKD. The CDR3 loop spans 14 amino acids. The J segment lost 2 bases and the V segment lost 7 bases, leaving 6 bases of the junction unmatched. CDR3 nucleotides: TGTGCCATCACGTGGGACAGAGACACAGATACGCAGTATTTT. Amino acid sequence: CAITWDRDTDTQYF.

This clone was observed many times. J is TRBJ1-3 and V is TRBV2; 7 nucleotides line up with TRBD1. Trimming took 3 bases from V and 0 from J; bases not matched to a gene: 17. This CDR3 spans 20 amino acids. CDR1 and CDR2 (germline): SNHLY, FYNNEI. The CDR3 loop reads CASSDWDRPSLRFSGNTIYF. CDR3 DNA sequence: TGTGCCAGCAGTGATTGGGACAGACCATCCCTCCGGTTCTCTGGAAACACCATATATTTT.

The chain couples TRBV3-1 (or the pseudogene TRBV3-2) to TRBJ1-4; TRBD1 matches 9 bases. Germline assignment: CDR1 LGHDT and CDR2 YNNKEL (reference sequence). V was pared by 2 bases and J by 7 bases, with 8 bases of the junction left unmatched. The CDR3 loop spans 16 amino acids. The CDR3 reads CASSQPDRGRGEKLFF. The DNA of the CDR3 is TGTGCCAGCAGCCAACCGGACAGGGGACGAGGTGAAAAACTGTTTTTT.

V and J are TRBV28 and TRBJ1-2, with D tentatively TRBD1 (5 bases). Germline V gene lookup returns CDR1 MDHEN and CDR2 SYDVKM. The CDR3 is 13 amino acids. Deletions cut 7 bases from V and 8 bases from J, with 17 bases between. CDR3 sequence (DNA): TGTGCCAGCACGTCCGACAGCTTGGACGGCTACACCTTC. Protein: CASTSDSLDGYTF.

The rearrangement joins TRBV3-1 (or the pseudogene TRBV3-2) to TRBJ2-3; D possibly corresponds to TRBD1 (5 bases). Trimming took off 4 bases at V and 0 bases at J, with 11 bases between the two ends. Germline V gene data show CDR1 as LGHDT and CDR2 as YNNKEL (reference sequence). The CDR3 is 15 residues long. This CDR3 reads CASSLRTSSTDTQYF. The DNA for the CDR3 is TGTGCCAGCAGCCTTAGGACATCGAGCACAGATACGCAGTATTTT.

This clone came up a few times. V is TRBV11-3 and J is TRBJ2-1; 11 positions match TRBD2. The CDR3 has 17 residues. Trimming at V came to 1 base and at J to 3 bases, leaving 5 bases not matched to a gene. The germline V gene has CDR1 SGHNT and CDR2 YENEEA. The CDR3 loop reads CASSLGIAGGNYNEQFF. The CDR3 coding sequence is TGTGCCAGCAGCTTAGGTATAGCGGGGGGGAACTACAATGAGCAGTTCTTC.

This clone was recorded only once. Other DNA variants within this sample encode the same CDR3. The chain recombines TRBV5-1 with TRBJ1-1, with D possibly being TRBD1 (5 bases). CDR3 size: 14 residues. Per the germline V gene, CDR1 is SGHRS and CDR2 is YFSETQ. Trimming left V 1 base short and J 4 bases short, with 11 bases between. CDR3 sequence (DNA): TGCGCCAGCAGCTTGAGGCAGGGAAGCACTGAAGCTTTCTTT. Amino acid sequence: CASSLRQGSTEAFF.

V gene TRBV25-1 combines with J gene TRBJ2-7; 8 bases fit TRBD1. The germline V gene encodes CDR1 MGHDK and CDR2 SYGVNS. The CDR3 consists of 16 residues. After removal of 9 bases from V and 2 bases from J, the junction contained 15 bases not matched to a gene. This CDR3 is CARIQGGQVLPYEQYV. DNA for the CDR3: TGTGCCAGGATACAGGGGGGACAAGTCTTACCCTACGAGCAGTACGTC.

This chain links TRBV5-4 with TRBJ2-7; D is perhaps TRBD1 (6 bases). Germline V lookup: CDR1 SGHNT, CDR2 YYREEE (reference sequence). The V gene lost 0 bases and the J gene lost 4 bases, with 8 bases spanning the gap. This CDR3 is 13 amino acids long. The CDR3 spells CASSLDREYEQYF. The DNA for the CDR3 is TGTGCCAGCAGCTTGGACAGGGAATACGAGCAGTACTTC. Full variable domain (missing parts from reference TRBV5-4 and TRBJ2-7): ETGVTQSPTHLIKTRGQQVTLRCSSQSGHNTVSWYQQALGQGPQFIFQYYREEENGRGNFPPRFSGLQFPNYSSELNVNALELDDSALYLCASSLDREYEQYFGPGTRLTVT.

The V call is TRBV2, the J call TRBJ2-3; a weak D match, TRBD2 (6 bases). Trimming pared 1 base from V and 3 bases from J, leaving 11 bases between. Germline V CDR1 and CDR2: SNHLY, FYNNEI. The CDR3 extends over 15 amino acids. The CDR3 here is CASSEVGRGTDTQYF. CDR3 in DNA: TGTGCCAGCAGTGAAGTGGGGCGGGGAACAGATACGCAGTATTTT.

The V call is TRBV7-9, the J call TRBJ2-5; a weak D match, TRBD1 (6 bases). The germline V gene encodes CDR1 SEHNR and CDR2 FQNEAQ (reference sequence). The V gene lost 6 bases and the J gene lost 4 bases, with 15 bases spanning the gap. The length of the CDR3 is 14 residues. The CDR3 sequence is CASSHDRFRETQYF. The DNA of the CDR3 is TGTGCCAGCAGTCACGACAGGTTCCGAGAGACCCAGTACTTC.